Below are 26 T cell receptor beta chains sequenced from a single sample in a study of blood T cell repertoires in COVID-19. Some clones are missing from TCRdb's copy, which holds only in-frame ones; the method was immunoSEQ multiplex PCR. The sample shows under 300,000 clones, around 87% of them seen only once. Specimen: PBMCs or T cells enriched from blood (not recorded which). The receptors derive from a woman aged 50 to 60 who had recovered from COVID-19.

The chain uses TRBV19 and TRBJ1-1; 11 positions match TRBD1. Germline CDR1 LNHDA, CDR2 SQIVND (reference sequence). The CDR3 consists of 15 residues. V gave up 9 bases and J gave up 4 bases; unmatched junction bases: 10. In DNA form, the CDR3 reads TGTGCCAGCCGCGGACAGGGGGCTGGGGGCACTGAAGCTTTCTTT. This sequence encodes CASRGQGAGGTEAFF.

CDR3 DNA: TGTGCCAGCAGCGGGGGACTAGGAAATGGAGAGACCCAGTACTTC. Translated: CASSGGLGNGETQYF. This rearrangement joins TRBV9 to TRBJ2-5; TRBD2 aligns across 8 bases. CDR3 size: 15 residues. The V gene end was trimmed by 3 bases and the J gene end by 4 bases; junction bases not matched to a gene: 8. Germline V lookup: CDR1 SGDLS, CDR2 YYNGEE.

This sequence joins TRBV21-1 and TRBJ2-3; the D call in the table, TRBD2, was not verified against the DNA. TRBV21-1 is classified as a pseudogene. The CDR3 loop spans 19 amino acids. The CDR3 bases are TGTGCCAACAGGCGACCCACTCCGGGACTAGGGACGCGTTGGGATACGCAGTATTTT. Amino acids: CANRRPTPGLGTRWDTQYF.

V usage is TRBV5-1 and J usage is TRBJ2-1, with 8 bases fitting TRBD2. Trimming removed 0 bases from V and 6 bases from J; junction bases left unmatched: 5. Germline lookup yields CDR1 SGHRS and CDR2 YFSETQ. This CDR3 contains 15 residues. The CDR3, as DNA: TGCGCCAGCAGCTTGGTGGGTAGCGGGACCAATGAGCAGTTCTTC. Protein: CASSLVGSGTNEQFF. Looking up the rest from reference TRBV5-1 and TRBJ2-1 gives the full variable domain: KAGVTQTPRYLIKTRGQQVTLSCSPISGHRSVSWYQQTPGQGLQFLFEYFSETQRNKGNFPGRFSGRQFSNSRSEMNVSTLELGDSALYLCASSLVGSGTNEQFFGPGTRLTVL.

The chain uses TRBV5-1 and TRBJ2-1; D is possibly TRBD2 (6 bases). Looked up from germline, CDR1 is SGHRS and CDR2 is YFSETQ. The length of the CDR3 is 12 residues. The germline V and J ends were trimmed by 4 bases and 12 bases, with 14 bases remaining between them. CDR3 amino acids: CASSQDRDSQFF. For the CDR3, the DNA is TGCGCCAGCAGCCAGGACCGGGACTCGCAGTTCTTC. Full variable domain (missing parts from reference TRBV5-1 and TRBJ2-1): KAGVTQTPRYLIKTRGQQVTLSCSPISGHRSVSWYQQTPGQGLQFLFEYFSETQRNKGNFPGRFSGRQFSNSRSEMNVSTLELGDSALYLCASSQDRDSQFFGPGTRLTVL.

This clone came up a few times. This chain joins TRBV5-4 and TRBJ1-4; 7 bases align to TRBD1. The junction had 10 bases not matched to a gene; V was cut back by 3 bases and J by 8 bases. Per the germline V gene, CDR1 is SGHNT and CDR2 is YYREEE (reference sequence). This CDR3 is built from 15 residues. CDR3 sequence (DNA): TGTGCCAGCAGCTCGGGTGAAGGGGGCGAGGAAAAACTGTTTTTT. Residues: CASSSGEGGEEKLFF.

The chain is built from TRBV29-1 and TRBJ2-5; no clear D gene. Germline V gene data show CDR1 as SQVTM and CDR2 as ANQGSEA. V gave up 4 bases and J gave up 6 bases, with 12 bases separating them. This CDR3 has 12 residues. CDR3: CSVVVGSKTQYF. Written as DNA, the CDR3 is TGCAGCGTTGTCGTCGGGTCCAAGACCCAGTACTTC.

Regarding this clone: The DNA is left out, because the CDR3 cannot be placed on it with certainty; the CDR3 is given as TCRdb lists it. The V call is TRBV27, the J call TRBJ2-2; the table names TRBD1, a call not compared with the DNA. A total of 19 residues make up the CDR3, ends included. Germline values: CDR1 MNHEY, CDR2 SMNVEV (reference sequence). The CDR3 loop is CASSSSFSGTGEMTGELFF.

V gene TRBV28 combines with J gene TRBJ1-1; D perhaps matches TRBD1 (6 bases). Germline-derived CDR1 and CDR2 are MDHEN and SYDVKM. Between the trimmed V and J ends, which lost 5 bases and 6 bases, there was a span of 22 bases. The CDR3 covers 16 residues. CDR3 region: CASSPGTLTSEPEAFF. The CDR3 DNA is TGTGCCAGCAGTCCCGGGACACTGACCTCGGAACCTGAAGCTTTCTTT.

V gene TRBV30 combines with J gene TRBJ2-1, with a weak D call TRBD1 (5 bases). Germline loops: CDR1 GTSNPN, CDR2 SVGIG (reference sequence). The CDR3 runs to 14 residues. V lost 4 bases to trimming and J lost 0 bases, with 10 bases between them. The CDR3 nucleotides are TGTGCCTGGAAAACAGGAAACTCCTACAATGAGCAGTTCTTC. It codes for CAWKTGNSYNEQFF.

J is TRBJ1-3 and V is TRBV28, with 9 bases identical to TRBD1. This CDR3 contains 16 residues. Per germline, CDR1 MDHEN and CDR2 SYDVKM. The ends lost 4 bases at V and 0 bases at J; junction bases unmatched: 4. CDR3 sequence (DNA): TGTGCCAGCAGTTCCTCGGACAGGGGCTCTGGAAACACCATATATTTT. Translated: CASSSSDRGSGNTIYF.

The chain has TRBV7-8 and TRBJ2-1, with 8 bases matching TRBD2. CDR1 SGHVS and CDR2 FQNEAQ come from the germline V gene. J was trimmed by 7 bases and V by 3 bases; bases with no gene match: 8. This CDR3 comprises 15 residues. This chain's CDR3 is CASSLPGLGLNEQFF. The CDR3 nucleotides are TGTGCCAGCAGCTTGCCGGGACTAGGTTTGAATGAGCAGTTCTTC.

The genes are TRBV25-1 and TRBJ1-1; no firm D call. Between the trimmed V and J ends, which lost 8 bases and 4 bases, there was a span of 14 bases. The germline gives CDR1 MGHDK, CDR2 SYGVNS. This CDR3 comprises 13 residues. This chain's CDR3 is CASSPGVGTEAFF. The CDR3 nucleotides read TGTGCCAGCTCCCCCGGGGTCGGCACTGAAGCTTTCTTT.

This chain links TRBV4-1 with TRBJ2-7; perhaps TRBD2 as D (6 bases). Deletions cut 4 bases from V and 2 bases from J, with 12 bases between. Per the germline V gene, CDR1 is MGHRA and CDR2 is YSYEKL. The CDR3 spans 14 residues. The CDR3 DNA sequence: TGCGCCAGCAGCCGGGACTTATACCCCTACGAGCAGTACTTC. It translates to CASSRDLYPYEQYF.

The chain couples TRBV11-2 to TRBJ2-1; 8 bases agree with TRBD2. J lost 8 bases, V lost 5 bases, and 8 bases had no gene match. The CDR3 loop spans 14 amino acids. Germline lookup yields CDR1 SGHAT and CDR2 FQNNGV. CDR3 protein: CASSRLTSVYEQFF. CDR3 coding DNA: TGTGCCAGCAGCCGCTTGACTAGCGTGTATGAGCAGTTCTTC.

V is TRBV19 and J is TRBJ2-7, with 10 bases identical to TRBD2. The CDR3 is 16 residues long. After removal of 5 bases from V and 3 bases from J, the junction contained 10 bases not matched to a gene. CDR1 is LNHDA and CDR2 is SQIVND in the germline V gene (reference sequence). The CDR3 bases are TGTGCCAGTAGTCTATCACTAGCGGGAAGGGGCTACGAGCAGTACTTC. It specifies CASSLSLAGRGYEQYF.

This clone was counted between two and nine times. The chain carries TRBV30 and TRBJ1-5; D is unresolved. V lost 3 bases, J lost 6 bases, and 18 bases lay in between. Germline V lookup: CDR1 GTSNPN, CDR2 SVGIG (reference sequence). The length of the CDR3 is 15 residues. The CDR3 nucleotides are TGTGCCTGGAGCACCCGGGGTTCCTCGCGTCAGCCCCAGCATTTT. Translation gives CAWSTRGSSRQPQHF.

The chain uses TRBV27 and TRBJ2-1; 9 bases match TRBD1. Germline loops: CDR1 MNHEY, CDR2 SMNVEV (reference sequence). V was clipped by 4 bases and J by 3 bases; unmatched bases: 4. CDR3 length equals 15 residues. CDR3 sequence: CASSSSDRGYNEQFF. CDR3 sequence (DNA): TGTGCCAGCAGTTCCTCGGACAGGGGCTACAATGAGCAGTTCTTC.

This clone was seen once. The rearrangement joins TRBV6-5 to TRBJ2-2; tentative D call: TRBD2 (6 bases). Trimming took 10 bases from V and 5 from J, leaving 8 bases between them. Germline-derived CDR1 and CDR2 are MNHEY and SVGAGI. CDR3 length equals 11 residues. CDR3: CAIGRTGELFF. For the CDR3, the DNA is TGTGCCATCGGGAGAACCGGGGAGCTGTTTTTT.

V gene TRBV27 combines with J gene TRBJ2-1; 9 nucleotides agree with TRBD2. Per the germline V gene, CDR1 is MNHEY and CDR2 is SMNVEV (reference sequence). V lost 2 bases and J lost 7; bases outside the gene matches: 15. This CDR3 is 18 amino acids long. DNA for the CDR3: TGTGCCAGCAGTTTACTAGCGGGACTATTACCCTTGGTAAATGAGCAGTTCTTC. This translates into CASSLLAGLLPLVNEQFF.

CDR3 protein: CASSQPSGRREETQYF. The CDR3 DNA follows: TGCGCCAGCAGCCAACCTAGCGGGAGGAGGGAAGAGACCCAGTACTTC. The J gene is TRBJ2-5, the V gene TRBV4-1, with 11 positions matching TRBD2. CDR1 is MGHRA, CDR2 YSYEKL, per germline. V shed 2 bases, J shed 3 bases, and the junction held 5 bases outside the gene matches. CDR3 size: 16 residues.

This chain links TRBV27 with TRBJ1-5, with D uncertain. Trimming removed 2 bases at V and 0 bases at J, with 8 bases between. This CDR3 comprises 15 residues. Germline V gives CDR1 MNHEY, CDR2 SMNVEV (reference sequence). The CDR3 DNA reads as TGTGCCAGCAGTTTAGCCGGGAGTAGCAATCAGCCCCAGCATTTT. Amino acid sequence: CASSLAGSSNQPQHF.

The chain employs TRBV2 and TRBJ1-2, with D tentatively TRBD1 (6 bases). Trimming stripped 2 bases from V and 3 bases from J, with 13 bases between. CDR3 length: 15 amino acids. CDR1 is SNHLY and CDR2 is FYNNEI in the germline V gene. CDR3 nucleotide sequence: TGTGCCAGCAGTGAATATGACAGGCAGGACTATGGCTACACCTTC. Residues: CASSEYDRQDYGYTF.

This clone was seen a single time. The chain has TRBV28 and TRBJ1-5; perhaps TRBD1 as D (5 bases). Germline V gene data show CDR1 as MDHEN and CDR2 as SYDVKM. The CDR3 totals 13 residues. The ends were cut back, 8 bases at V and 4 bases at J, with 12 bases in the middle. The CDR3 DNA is TGTGCCAGCGGGCCAGGGTGGAATCAGCCCCAGCATTTT. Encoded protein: CASGPGWNQPQHF. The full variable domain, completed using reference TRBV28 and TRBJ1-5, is DVKVTQSSRYLVKRTGEKVFLECVQDMDHENMFWYRQDPGLGLRLIYFSYDVKMKEKGDIPEGYSVSREKKERFSLILESASTNQTSMYLCASGPGWNQPQHFGDGTRLSIL.

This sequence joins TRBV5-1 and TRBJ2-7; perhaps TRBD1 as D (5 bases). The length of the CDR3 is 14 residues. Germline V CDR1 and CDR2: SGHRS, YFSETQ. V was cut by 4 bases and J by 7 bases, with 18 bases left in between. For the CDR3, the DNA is TGCGCCAGCAGCCCCGACTGGGGCCTATTAGAGCAGTACTTC. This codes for CASSPDWGLLEQYF.

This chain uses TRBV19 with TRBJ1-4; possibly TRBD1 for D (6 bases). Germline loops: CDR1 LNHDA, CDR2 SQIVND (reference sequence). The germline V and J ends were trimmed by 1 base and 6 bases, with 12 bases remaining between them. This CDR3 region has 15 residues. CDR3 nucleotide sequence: TGTGCCAGTAGTATAGTTGGTACAGGGTATGAAAAACTGTTTTTT. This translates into CASSIVGTGYEKLFF.